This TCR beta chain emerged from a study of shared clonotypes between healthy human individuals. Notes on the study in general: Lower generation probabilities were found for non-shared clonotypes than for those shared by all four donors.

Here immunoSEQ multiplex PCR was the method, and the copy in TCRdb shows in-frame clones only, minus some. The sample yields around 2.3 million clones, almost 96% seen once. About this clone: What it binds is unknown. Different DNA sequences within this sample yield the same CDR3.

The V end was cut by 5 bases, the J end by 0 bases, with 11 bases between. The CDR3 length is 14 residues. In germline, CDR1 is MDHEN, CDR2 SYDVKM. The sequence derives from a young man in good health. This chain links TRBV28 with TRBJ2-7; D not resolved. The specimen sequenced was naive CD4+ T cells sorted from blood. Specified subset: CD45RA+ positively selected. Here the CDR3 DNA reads TGTGCCAGCAGTCTCGACCCTAGCTCCTACGAGCAGTACTTC. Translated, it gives CASSLDPSSYEQYF.